The text below deals with one T cell receptor beta chain. Repertoires were generated with immunoSEQ multiplex PCR, while TCRdb's copy carries only in-frame clones and drops some. The data contain tens of thousands of clones, about 96% of them seen just once; the ten biggest clones take up roughly 1.5%. This CDR3 spans 18 amino acids. Per the germline V gene, CDR1 is GTSNPN and CDR2 is SVGIG (reference sequence). With V trimmed by 0 bases and J by 0 bases, 12 bases remained unmatched. Documented time point: recipient sample about 28 days before transplant, after cytoreduction. The data stem from a study of T cell clonotyping in hematopoietic cell transplantation. Study-wide background: Pretransplant recipient samples were taken after cytoreduction.

The sample here was peripheral blood mononuclear cells, taken before stem cell transplant. V is TRBV30 and J is TRBJ1-1, with TRBD1 matching over 8 bases. The clonotype originates from a woman in her fifties or sixties with acute myeloid leukemia. Some clones in this sample may be carry-over from other donors' samples. CDR3: CAWSVRTGRRRVNTEAFF. In DNA form, the CDR3 reads TGTGCCTGGAGTGTCAGGACAGGGAGAAGGAGGGTGAACACTGAAGCTTTCTTT.